What follows is one TCR beta chain and its context. This clonotype was seen at least ten times. Its antigen remains unidentified. Base qualities are missing; no much larger clone stands one base away. The source of the sample is a study of prognosis after radiotherapy for stage I lung cancer (dated by TCRdb to the early 2020s). Notes on the research overall: Between early 2018 and early 2019, roughly 18 patients with stage I NSCLC were enrolled in Nanjing, China. The study included 11 to 15 patients with newly diagnosed primary stage I lung tumors and several with oligometastatic NSCLC after surgical resection of the primary tumor. All patients were regarded as medically inoperable, because of comorbidities in more than ten patients and refusal of surgery in several patients. Ages in the cohort of about a dozen men and five to seven women ranged from about 53 to 84 years, with a median of 74. Eleven to twelve patients had adenocarcinoma and about seven had squamous cell carcinoma as the tumor histology. Using image-guided IMRT or VMAT, SBRT was delivered in 3 to 5 fractions at a biologically effective dose of at least 100 Gy. SBRT was not combined with any concurrent therapy in any patient. After SBRT, distant metastases developed in about 20% of the 19 patients at a median of approximately seven months, while the remaining 15 patients had no significant progression. Peripheral blood TCR beta repertoires were profiled in stage I NSCLC patients before and after stereotactic body radiotherapy, and the study then linked these repertoires to distant failure. The study took one blood sample before SBRT and one after SBRT from each of 19 patients and sequenced all 40 or so samples.

Broader findings and caveats from the paper: Tumor specificity of expanded TCR clones was not determined. Differences in TRBV and TRBJ usage frequencies by metastasis status were reportedly observed in two V genes at baseline and in roughly 10 V and two J genes after SBRT. The study was limited by its small cohort and short follow-up, and the findings require independent validation. After SBRT, the count of unique TCR clones dropped from a median of roughly 10,000 beforehand to roughly 7,000 afterward (Wilcoxon paired P=0.011). Post-SBRT Shannon entropy and its change from baseline were lower in patients who developed distant metastases; baseline Shannon entropy was not associated with metastases. All reported P values were unadjusted for multiple comparisons.

Two rounds of multiplex PCR on genomic DNA were used to amplify the TCR beta CDR3 region. In the first round of PCR, primers specific to each TRBV and TRBJ gene were used, and the primer sequences are filed in Chinese patent CN105087789A. Universal primers were used in the second round of PCR. The Roche High Pure PCR Template Preparation Kit was used to extract genomic DNA from frozen PBMCs. An Illumina HiSeq 3000 was used to sequence the libraries paired-end with 151 bp reads. Under the source paper's analysis protocol: Raw reads lacking the multiplex PCR primer sequences were removed with CutAdapt. PEAR was used to merge high-quality paired reads into contigs. TRB V, D and J gene segments were assigned to each contig with MiXCR by alignment to reference sequences. To remove sequencing errors, CDR3 sequences were clustered according to base quality and sequence similarity. Shannon entropy, normalized by the natural log of the productive TCR sequence number, served as the measure of diversity. Clonality was computed as one minus the ratio of Shannon entropy to the natural log of the number of unique clonotypes. Progression-free survival cut-offs for repertoire metrics were chosen using the Youden index of ROC curves, with analyses run in R 3.5.3. The raw public reads went through TCRdb reprocessing: fastp at Q25, MiXCR clone calling, in-frame beta chains kept. Rows merge per CDR3 protein into single entries with the most common DNA and genes. For this entry, the V and J calls and clone size follow TCRdb and not the study's own pipeline. The sample table holds roughly 25,000 distinct CDR3 sequences, of which roughly 30% were seen once. In total, the top ten clones hold about 32% of the sample.

A history of other malignancies or of prior chemotherapy or radiotherapy was absent in all patients, and node-negative disease was shown on CT and PET/CT in all patients. At each of two time points, around 6 milliliters of peripheral venous blood were collected into EDTA tubes. Ficoll-Paque Plus density-gradient centrifugation was used to isolate PBMCs. Right after collection, samples were kept at -80 degrees C until analysis. The receptor comes from a donor over 45 with non-small cell lung cancer. Source: PBMCs, taken before or after stereotactic body radiation therapy (not recorded which).

The DNA sequence follows: TGTGCCAGCAGCCAATCGGGACAGGGAGGTTCACCCCTCCACTTT. Its protein product is CASSQSGQGGSPLHF. This chain joins TRBV3-1 to TRBJ1-6, with 9 junctional bases fitting TRBD1. From a lookup of the germline V gene (reference sequence), CDR1 and CDR2 are LGHDT and YNNKEL. Measured from the cysteine to the phenylalanine, the CDR3 is 15 residues long. This entry keeps only the CDR3 DNA: 45 bases, framed from base 1. V has 2 bases trimmed and J has 9 bases trimmed; junction bases matching no gene number 5.